Only a few counts were recorded for the clone carrying this TCR beta chain. Its target is not known. Investigators reverse transcribed all isolated RNA, so they sequenced expressed TCRB transcripts. Profiled with immunoSEQ multiplex PCR; TCRdb holds only in-frame clones, not every one. Of about 150,000 clones listed, approximately 10% are singletons. Germline V gene data show CDR1 as DFQATT and CDR2 as SNEGSKA (reference sequence). CDR3 length equals 10 residues. Trimming took 6 bases from V and 3 from J, leaving 6 bases between them. Donors contributed one heparinised blood draw apiece, averaging about 116 mL. This entry belongs to a study of beta chain features in type 1 diabetes. Study background: All samples combined gave roughly 100,000,000 sorted cells for examination. Regarding the study as a whole: Over-representation of high TCR-expressing cells was a possible consequence of cDNA sequencing.

J is TRBJ2-7 and V is TRBV20-1, with D perhaps TRBD1 or TRBD2 (5 bases each). This TCR was recovered from a man between 18 and 35 years old in good health. The sample consisted of central memory CD4+ T cells from blood. CDR3 loop: CSAGDYEQYF. CDR3 nucleotides: TGCAGTGCGGGGGACTACGAGCAGTACTTC.